A single T cell receptor (beta chain) is shown here with its context. There is no known antigen for this receptor. Base qualities are not at hand, and no much larger clone is one base apart. TCRbeta CDR3 regions were amplified from genomic DNA by means of the immunoSEQ Assay, a bias-controlled multiplex PCR. The authors' pipeline ran thus. The number of nucleated cells in each sample was estimated from the amplification of reference gene primers within the assay. Sequence reads were collapsed and filtered to measure the absolute abundance of every unique TCRbeta CDR3 rearrangement. For each sample, productive Simpson clonality was calculated by taking the square root of Simpson's diversity index across productive rearrangements. TCRdb took this table from immuneACCESS and kept in-frame rearrangements with V and J called. Such tables lack part of the clones; where checked against another copy, unresolved V genes explain under half of the gap, and the rest is unexplained. That table is the source of V, J and clone size, and D and trimming were worked out from the DNA. The table for this sample lists approximately 76,000 clones; around 85% of them were counted only once. Of the sample, approximately 35% is held by the ten largest clones.

According to the germline V gene, CDR1 reads MNHEY and CDR2 reads SVGAGI. Trimming at the junction amounts to 2 bases on V and 3 bases on J, and the germline ends lie 16 bases apart. Taken from cysteine to phenylalanine, the CDR3 has 16 residues. Only CDR3 DNA is held: 48 bases, read in frame from base 1. Collaborating institutions collected whole blood in K2EDTA tubes following their own protocols. Collaborator samples were shipped for TCRbeta analysis as frozen whole blood, isolated PBMCs, or DNA extracted from either sample type. The sample belongs to a study of blood T cell repertoires in COVID-19 (dated by TCRdb to 2020 to 2022). Regarding the complete study: Collaborator samples came from the United States, Italy and Spain and covered acute and convalescent phases of COVID-19. The material from the prospective study consisted of cDNA or gDNA derived from T cells, B-cell-depleted T cells, or PBMCs. Subjects who had been exposed to COVID-19, were actively infected with it, or had recovered from it provided the deeply sampled blood TCRbeta repertoires that made up the dataset. The repertoires were released in a freely available public database meant as a resource for research on the immune response to SARS-CoV-2. Samples were obtained from the ongoing ImmuneRACE study (first 160 participants) and from over 1,000 subjects provided by 6 global collaborators. Sample metadata almost always included a de-identified subject ID, COVID-19 status, age in years and sex. Where available, HLA class I and class II types were taken from metadata supplied by the sample provider and were not determined by assay-based typing.

Points the paper makes about the study in general: The quantity of clinical and demographic metadata differed by source and by participant and was supplied without curation.

The rearrangement joined TRBV6-5 to TRBJ1-1; the D gene assignment is ambiguous. This receptor was taken from a woman of 80 years or more with active or convalescent COVID-19. Sequencing was carried out using peripheral blood. This receptor carries the CDR3 CASSYGSVRGYTEAFF. Read as DNA, the sequence is TGTGCCAGCAGTTACGGAAGCGTTCGGGGATACACTGAAGCTTTCTTT.